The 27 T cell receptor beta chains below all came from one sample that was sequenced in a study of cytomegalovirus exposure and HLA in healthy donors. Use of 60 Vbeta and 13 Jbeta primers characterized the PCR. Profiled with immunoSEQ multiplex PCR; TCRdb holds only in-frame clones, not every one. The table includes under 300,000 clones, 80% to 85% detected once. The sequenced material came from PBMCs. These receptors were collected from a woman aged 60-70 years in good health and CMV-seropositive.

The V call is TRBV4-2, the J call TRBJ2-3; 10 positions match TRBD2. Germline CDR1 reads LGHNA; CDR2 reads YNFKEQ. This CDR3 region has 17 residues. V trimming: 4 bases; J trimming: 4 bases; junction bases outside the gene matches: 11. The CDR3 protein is CASSPLGPSGRADTQYF. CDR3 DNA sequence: TGTGCCAGCAGCCCCCTCGGGCCTAGCGGGAGAGCAGATACGCAGTATTTT.

CDR3 in amino acids: CASSTRDRLISYEQYF. DNA of the CDR3: TGCGCCAGCAGCACCCGGGACAGGCTCATATCCTACGAGCAGTACTTC. The V gene is TRBV5-1, the J gene TRBJ2-7; TRBD1 aligns across 8 bases. The V gene end was trimmed by 4 bases and the J gene end by 1 base; junction bases not matched to a gene: 10. Germline V gives CDR1 SGHRS, CDR2 YFSETQ. The CDR3 covers 16 residues.

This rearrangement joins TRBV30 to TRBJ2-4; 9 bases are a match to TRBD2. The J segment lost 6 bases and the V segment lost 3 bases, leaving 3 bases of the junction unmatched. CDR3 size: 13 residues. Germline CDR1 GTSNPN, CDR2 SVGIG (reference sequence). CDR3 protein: CAWSPTSGNIQYF. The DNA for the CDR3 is TGTGCCTGGAGCCCGACTAGCGGAAACATTCAGTACTTC.

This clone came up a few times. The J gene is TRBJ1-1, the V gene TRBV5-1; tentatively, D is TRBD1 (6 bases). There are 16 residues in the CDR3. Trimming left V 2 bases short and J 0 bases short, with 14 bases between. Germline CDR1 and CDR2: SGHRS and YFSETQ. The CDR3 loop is CASSLRQEVMNTEAFF. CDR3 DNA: TGCGCCAGCAGCTTACGACAGGAGGTAATGAACACTGAAGCTTTCTTT.

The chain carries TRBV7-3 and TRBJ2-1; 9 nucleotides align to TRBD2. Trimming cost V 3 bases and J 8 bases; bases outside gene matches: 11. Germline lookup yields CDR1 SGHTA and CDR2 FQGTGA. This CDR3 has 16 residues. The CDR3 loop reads CASSLRVAGGPDEQFF. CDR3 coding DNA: TGTGCCAGCAGCTTGAGGGTCGCGGGAGGGCCCGATGAGCAGTTCTTC.

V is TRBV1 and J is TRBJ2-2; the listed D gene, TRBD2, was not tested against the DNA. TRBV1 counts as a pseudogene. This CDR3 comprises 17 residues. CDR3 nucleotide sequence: TGCACCAGCAGCCAGAGGGCGACTAGCGGGACGGCCGGGGAGCTGTTTTTT. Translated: CTSSQRATSGTAGELFF.

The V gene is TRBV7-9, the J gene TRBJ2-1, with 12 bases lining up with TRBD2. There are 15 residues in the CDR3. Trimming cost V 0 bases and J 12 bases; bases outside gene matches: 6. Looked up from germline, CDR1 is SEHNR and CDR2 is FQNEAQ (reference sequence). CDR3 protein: CASSLAASGRGAQFF. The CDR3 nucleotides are TGTGCCAGCAGCTTAGCGGCTAGCGGGAGGGGTGCGCAGTTCTTC.

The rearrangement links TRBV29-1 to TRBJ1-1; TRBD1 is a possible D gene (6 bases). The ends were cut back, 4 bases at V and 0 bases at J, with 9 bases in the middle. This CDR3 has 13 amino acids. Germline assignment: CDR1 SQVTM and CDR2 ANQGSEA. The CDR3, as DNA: TGCAGCGTTGCCGACAGGTTGAACACTGAAGCTTTCTTT. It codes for CSVADRLNTEAFF.

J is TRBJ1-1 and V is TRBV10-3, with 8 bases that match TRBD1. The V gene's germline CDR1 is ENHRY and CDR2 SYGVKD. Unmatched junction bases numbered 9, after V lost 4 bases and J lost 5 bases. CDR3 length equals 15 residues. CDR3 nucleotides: TGTGCCATCAGTGGGGCAGGGGGCCGGGGTACTGAAGCTTTCTTT. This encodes CAISGAGGRGTEAFF.

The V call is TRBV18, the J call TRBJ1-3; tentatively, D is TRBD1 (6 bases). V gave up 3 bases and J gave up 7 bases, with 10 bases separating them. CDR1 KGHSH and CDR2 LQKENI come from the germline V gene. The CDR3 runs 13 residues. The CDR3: CASSPSGDNTIYF. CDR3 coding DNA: TGTGCCAGCTCACCCTCAGGGGACAACACCATATATTTT. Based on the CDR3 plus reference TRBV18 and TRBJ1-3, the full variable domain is NAGVMQNPRHLVRRRGQEARLRCSPMKGHSHVYWYRQLPEEGLKFMVYLQKENIIDESGMPKERFSAEFPKEGPSILRIQQVVRGDSAAYFCASSPSGDNTIYFGEGSWLTVV.

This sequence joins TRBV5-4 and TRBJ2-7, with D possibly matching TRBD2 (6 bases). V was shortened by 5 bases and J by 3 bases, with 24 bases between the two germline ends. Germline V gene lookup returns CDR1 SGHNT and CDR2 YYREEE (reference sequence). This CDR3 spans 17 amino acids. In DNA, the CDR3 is TGTGCCAGCAGTTCCGGGACTCGCTATTCAGGAATCTACGAGCAGTACTTC. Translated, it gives CASSSGTRYSGIYEQYF.

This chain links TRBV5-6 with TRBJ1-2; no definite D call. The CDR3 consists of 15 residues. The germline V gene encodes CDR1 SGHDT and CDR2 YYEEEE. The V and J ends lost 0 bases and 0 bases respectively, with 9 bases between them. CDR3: CASSLVGRPNYGYTF. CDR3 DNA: TGTGCCAGCAGCTTGGTGGGCAGGCCTAACTATGGCTACACCTTC.

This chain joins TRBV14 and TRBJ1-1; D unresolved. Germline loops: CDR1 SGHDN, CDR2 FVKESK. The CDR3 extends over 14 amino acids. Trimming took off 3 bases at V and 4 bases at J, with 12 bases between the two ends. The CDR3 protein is CASSQDRGFTEAFF. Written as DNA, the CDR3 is TGTGCCAGCAGCCAGGACCGGGGTTTCACTGAAGCTTTCTTT.

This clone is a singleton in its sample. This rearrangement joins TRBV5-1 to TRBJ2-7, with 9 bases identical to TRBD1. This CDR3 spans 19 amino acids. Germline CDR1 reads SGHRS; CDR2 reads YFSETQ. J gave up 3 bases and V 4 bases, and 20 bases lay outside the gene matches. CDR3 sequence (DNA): TGCGCCAGCAGCCCCCAGGGGAACACAGGGGGCTGGTTTGACTACGAGCAGTACTTC. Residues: CASSPQGNTGGWFDYEQYF. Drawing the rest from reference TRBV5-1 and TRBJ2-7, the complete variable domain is KAGVTQTPRYLIKTRGQQVTLSCSPISGHRSVSWYQQTPGQGLQFLFEYFSETQRNKGNFPGRFSGRQFSNSRSEMNVSTLELGDSALYLCASSPQGNTGGWFDYEQYFGPGTRLTVT.

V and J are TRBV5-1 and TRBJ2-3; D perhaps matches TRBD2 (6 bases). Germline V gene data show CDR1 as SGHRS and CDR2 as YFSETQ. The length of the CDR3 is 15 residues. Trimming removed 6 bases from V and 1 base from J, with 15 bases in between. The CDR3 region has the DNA TGCGCCAGCAACCTGTTGGGAGGTGGCACAGATACGCAGTATTTT. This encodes CASNLLGGGTDTQYF. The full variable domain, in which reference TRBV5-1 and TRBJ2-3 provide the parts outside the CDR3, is KAGVTQTPRYLIKTRGQQVTLSCSPISGHRSVSWYQQTPGQGLQFLFEYFSETQRNKGNFPGRFSGRQFSNSRSEMNVSTLELGDSALYLCASNLLGGGTDTQYFGPGTRLTVL.

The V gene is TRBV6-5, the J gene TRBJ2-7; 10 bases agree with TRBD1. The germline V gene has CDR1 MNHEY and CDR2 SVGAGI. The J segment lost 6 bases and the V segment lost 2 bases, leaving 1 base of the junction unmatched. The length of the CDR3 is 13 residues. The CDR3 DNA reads TGTGCCAGCAGTTACCGGGACAGGGGCGAGCAGTACTTC. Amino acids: CASSYRDRGEQYF.

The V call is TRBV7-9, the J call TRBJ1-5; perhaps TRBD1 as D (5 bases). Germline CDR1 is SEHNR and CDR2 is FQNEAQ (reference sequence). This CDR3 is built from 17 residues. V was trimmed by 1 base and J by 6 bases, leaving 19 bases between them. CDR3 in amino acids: CASSLGVSTDLPQPQHF. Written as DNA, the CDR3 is TGTGCCAGCAGCTTAGGAGTATCGACAGACCTGCCTCAGCCCCAGCATTTT.

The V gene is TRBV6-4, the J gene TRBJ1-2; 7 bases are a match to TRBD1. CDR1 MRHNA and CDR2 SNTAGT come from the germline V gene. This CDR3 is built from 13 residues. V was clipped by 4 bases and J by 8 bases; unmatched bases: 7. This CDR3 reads CASSAQGIGGYTF. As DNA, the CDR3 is TGTGCCAGCAGTGCACAGGGGATAGGGGGCTACACCTTC.

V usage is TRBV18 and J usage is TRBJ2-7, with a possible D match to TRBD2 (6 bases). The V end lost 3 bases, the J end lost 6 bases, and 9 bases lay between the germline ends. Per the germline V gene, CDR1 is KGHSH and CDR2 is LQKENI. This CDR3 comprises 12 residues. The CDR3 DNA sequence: TGTGCCAGCTCACCGGTGGGGGGCGAGCAGTACTTC. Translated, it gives CASSPVGGEQYF.

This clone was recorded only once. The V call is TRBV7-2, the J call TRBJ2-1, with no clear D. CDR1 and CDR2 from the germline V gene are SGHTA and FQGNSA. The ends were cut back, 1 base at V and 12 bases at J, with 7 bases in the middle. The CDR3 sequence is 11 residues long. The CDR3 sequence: CASSLVGVQFF. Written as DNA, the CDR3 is TGTGCCAGCAGCTTAGTCGGAGTGCAGTTCTTC. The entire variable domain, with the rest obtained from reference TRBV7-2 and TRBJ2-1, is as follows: GAGVSQSPSNKVTEKGKDVELRCDPISGHTALYWYRQSLGQGLEFLIYFQGNSAPDKSGLPSDRFSAERTGGSVSTLTIQRTQQEDSAVYLCASSLVGVQFFGPGTRLTVL.

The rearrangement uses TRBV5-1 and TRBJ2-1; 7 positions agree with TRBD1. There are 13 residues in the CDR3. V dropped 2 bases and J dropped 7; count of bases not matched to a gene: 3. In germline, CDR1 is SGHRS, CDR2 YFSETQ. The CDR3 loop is CASSLGGENEQFF. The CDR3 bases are TGCGCCAGCAGCTTAGGGGGCGAGAATGAGCAGTTCTTC.

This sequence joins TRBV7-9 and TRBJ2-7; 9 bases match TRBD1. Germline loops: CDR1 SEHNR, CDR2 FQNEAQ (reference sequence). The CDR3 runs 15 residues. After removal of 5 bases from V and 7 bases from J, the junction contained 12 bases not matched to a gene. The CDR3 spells CASSPPGQGTGEQYF. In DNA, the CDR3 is TGTGCCAGCAGCCCCCCGGGACAGGGTACCGGGGAGCAGTACTTC.

CDR3 DNA sequence: TGTGCCACCTCCCATAGCAGGGCAGATACGCAGTATTTT. This sequence encodes CATSHSRADTQYF. The chain links TRBV15 to TRBJ2-3, with a possible D match to TRBD1 (5 bases). Trimming stripped 8 bases from V and 4 bases from J, with 13 bases between. CDR1 is LNHNV and CDR2 is YYDKDF in the germline V gene (reference sequence). CDR3 length: 13 amino acids. The whole variable domain, filled in from reference TRBV15 and TRBJ2-3, reads DAMVIQNPRYQVTQFGKPVTLSCSQTLNHNVMYWYQQKSSQAPKLLFHYYDKDFNNEADTPDNFQSRRPNTSFCFLDIRSPGLGDTAMYLCATSHSRADTQYFGPGTRLTVL.

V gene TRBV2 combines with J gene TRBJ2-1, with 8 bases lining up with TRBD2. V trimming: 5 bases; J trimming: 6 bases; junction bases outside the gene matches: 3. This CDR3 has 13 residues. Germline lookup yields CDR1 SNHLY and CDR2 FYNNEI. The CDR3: CASSKTSVNEQFF. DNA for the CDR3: TGTGCCAGCAGTAAGACTAGCGTCAATGAGCAGTTCTTC.

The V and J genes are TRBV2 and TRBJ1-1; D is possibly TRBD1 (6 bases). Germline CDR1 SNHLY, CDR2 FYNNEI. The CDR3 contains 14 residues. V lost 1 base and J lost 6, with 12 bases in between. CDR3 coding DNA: TGTGCCAGCAGTGAAGGGGGAGGGGGGCCTGAAGCTTTCTTT. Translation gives CASSEGGGGPEAFF.

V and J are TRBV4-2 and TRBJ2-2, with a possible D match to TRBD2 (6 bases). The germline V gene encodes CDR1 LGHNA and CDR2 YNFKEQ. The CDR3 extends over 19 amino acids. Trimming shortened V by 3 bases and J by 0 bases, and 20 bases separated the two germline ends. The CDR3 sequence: CASSQYGGGPGANTGELFF. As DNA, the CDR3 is TGTGCCAGCAGCCAGTATGGAGGAGGGCCTGGCGCGAACACCGGGGAGCTGTTTTTT.

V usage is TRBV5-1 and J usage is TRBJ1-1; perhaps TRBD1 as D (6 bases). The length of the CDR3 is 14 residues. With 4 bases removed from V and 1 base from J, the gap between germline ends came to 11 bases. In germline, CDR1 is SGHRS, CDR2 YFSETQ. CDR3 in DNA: TGCGCCAGCAGCCCAATACAGGGGAACACTGAAGCTTTCTTT. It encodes CASSPIQGNTEAFF. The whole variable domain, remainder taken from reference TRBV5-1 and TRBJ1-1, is KAGVTQTPRYLIKTRGQQVTLSCSPISGHRSVSWYQQTPGQGLQFLFEYFSETQRNKGNFPGRFSGRQFSNSRSEMNVSTLELGDSALYLCASSPIQGNTEAFFGQGTRLTVV.